This TCR beta chain was found in a study of cytomegalovirus exposure and HLA in healthy donors. In its sample, this clone was seen once. The target antigen is unknown. The study's findings and limits: Testing in vitro showed a few CMV-associated chains specific for CMV antigens. That first-cohort TCR clusters tended to co-occur in the roughly 110 validation repertoires was found in a later analysis.

Germline CDR1 is MNHEY and CDR2 is SVGAGI. V gave up 6 bases and J gave up 3 bases; unmatched junction bases: 5. This CDR3 has 14 residues. Profiled with immunoSEQ multiplex PCR; TCRdb holds only in-frame clones, not every one. The data show 150,000 to 200,000 clones, approximately 84% seen once. The chain couples TRBV6-5 to TRBJ2-5; TRBD1 agrees at 9 bases. Input material: PBMCs. The clonotype originates from a man aged 25-45 years in good health and CMV-seropositive. The CDR3 loop is CASRWGQGEETQYF. The CDR3 DNA reads as TGTGCCAGCAGATGGGGACAGGGAGAAGAGACCCAGTACTTC.